This T cell receptor beta chain was sequenced during a study of shared clonotypes between healthy human individuals (dated by TCRdb to the early 2020s). For the study in its entirety: The cohort included a few men and a couple of women between 18 and 49 years of age. Leukapheresis yielded between about 0.9 and 8.9 billion PBMCs per donor. Libraries were prepared and TCR repertoires were sequenced by different laboratories using diverse techniques, in order to increase sequencing depth and limit assay-specific biases. Blood TCR repertoires of five healthy adults were deeply sequenced to estimate repertoire size and the extent of clonotype sharing between individuals. For each donor, CD4 naive and CD4 memory were each run on three plates, CD8 naive on two plates, and CD8 memory on one plate.

There are 14 amino acids in the CDR3, from cysteine to phenylalanine inclusive. Only the CDR3 DNA stays, 42 bases, in frame from base 1. CDR1 and CDR2 are drawn from the germline V gene: MNHNS, SASEGT. Deletion took 6 bases off V and 4 bases off J, with a span of 16 bases between the germline ends. In the case of this clone: Which antigen it targets is not known. No much larger clonotype is one base removed from it; base qualities were not supplied.

TCR CDR3 regions were amplified from genomic DNA by multiplex PCR using the deep immunoSEQ assay. Genomic DNA extracted from each cell subset was distributed evenly over all wells of several immunoSEQ 96-well plates, and each plate served as one replicate. For sorted subsets, each replicate PCR was loaded with 200 ng genomic DNA, equivalent to some 27,000 T cell genomes. The purified libraries were quantified using a Qubit 3.0 fluorometer, sized with a Bioanalyzer 2100, and then quantified again using the KAPA Library Quantification kit. A separate single-read 150-cycle Illumina NextSeq 550 flow cell was used to sequence each immunoSEQ 96-well plate. As for how the authors treated the data: Because the immunoSEQ output held only junctional sequences and lacked quality scores, the filtering could not match the filtering applied to full-length reads. Sequences were annotated with PyIR, a Python wrapper for IgBLAST v1.9, using IMGT germline references to assign V/J genes and CDR3. Reads with weak V/J assignments (E-value above 1e-6), missing CDR3, stop codons, out-of-frame junctions, or ambiguous translated residues were removed. V3J clonotypes were defined by identical inferred V gene, J gene, and CDR3 amino acid sequence. The percentage overlap between two repertoires was calculated by dividing the number of shared unique clonotypes by the size of the smaller repertoire. RTK rarefaction, the Chao1 estimator, and Recon v2.1 estimates of unobserved clonotypes were used to assess repertoire richness. For all TCRbeta clonotypes obtained by the gDNA method from several donors, generation probabilities were computed with OLGA. TCRdb carries this immuneACCESS record with in-frame sequences only. Its versions omit some clonotypes, under half of them owing to an unresolved V gene in the studies checked, with the rest unexplained. The V and J calls and clone size are taken from that table; D and trimming were inferred from the DNA. The sample records roughly 2 million clones, 90% to 97% of which are singletons. Around 0.13% of the sample comes from the top ten.

General study outcomes and caveats: Compared with non-shared clonotypes, clonotypes shared by all four sorted-subset donors had higher generation probabilities. Rarefaction of sorted-subset datasets indicated incomplete sequencing despite the large sequencing depth. The small number of donors limited the genetic and exposure-history diversity represented. Pairwise subsampling indicated that sequencing depth was expected to affect the degree of clonotype sharing among donors. Naive subsets generally had larger estimated clonotype richness than memory subsets did. Across a few donors, about 5% of naive CD4, roughly 3.4% of naive CD8, 2.3% of memory CD4, and approximately 0.4% of memory CD8 clonotypes were shared. Sampling was limited to blood, and TCR repertoires in tissue likely differ from TCR repertoires in blood.

Healthy HIV-negative adults with no recently reported acute infections or vaccinations were included as donors. Only Caucasian adults living in Nashville, Tennessee, USA were represented among the donors. Magnetic negative selection was used to enrich CD4+ T cells, after which naive cells were positively selected on CD45RA and the negative fraction became the memory subset. After blood collection by leukapheresis, PBMCs were isolated using Ficoll-Histopaque density gradient centrifugation and then cryopreserved in the vapor phase of liquid nitrogen. Purity and quantity of every magnetically sorted T cell population were checked by analytical flow cytometry. Genomic DNA was isolated from every sorted fraction and measured by UV absorbance on a Nanodrop 2000c.

This TCR was sampled from a man between 18 and 35 years old in good health. Specimen: naive CD4+ T cells sorted from blood. Per the publication, the cell subset or site label means: CD45RA+ positively selected. This receptor chain uses TRBV6-1 and TRBJ2-7; tentative D gene TRBD2, with 7 bases matching. The CDR3 reads CASRATRGGYEQYF. The DNA sequence reads TGTGCCAGCAGAGCAACCAGGGGAGGGTACGAGCAGTACTTC.